The entry below describes one T cell receptor (beta chain). The sample belongs to a study of shared clonotypes between healthy human individuals. Germline values: CDR1 MNHEY, CDR2 SMNVEV (reference sequence). The CDR3 is 17 amino acids. The V and J ends lost 8 bases and 0 bases respectively, with 19 bases between them. Measured with immunoSEQ multiplex PCR; TCRdb has only the in-frame clones, and not every one. This table holds over 2 million clones, around 92% found once. This clonotype was obtained from a man younger than 30 in good health. Some clones in this sample may be carry-over from other donors' samples. The specimen sequenced was naive CD4+ T cells from PBMCs. As to subset: CD45RA+ positively selected. The chain carries TRBV27 and TRBJ2-2, with D tentatively TRBD1 (7 bases). The CDR3 loop is CASRGDSVLPNTGELFF. In DNA, the CDR3 is TGTGCCAGCCGCGGGGACAGTGTTCTCCCGAACACCGGGGAGCTGTTTTTT.